This is a list of T cell receptor beta chains from one sample in a study of regulatory and conventional T cells in breast cancer. Using its own MiXCR run on the PCR reads, TCRdb lists one record per CDR3 protein. The sample lists under 20,000 distinct CDR3 sequences; more than 30% were seen once. Sample: conventional T cells from blood. Receptors were obtained from a female donor in good health. The conserved cysteine and the conserved F or W are not part of the CDR3 here. Each record gives: V gene, clone size, J gene, CDR3 protein. The size entry is marked missing in some rows and otherwise reads once, few, many or a size class.

v_call: TRBV20-1
clone_size: NA
j_call: TRBJ2-7
cdr3_aa: SLKGGTSSREQY

v_call: TRBV7-8
clone_size: medium-sized
j_call: TRBJ1-1
cdr3_aa: ASSLASPMNTEAF

v_call: TRBV18
clone_size: few
j_call: TRBJ2-7
cdr3_aa: ASSPLMGGSSYEQY

v_call: TRBV6-6
clone_size: few
j_call: TRBJ2-3
cdr3_aa: ASSYSISGRAADTQY

v_call: TRBV28
clone_size: few
j_call: TRBJ2-1
cdr3_aa: ASMLSGRAGNEQF

v_call: TRBV11-3
clone_size: NA
j_call: TRBJ2-1
cdr3_aa: ASSRRLAGTYNEQF

v_call: TRBV7-9
clone_size: few
j_call: TRBJ1-1
cdr3_aa: ASSVDRAPEAF

v_call: TRBV11-3
clone_size: few
j_call: TRBJ2-3
cdr3_aa: ASSLLGGGTDTQY

v_call: TRBV6-2/TRBV6-3
clone_size: NA
j_call: TRBJ2-7
cdr3_aa: ASSSLGAPTLYEEY

v_call: TRBV5-6
clone_size: NA
j_call: TRBJ2-7
cdr3_aa: ASSAQGLPPYEQY

v_call: TRBV7-9
clone_size: NA
j_call: TRBJ1-6
cdr3_aa: ASSLSTSGALRSFSPLH

v_call: TRBV2
clone_size: NA
j_call: TRBJ1-1
cdr3_aa: ASSEGGGGGTEAF

v_call: TRBV20-1
clone_size: many
j_call: TRBJ1-3
cdr3_aa: SASQGGSGNTIY

v_call: TRBV6-2/TRBV6-3
clone_size: NA
j_call: TRBJ2-3
cdr3_aa: ASSYFGDTQY

v_call: TRBV7-2
clone_size: NA
j_call: TRBJ2-5
cdr3_aa: ASSFLPPSAETQY

v_call: TRBV6-6
clone_size: few
j_call: TRBJ1-5
cdr3_aa: ASSYGGTASHQPQH

v_call: TRBV7-8
clone_size: NA
j_call: TRBJ2-7
cdr3_aa: ASSLVGLADEQY

v_call: TRBV7-2
clone_size: few
j_call: TRBJ1-6
cdr3_aa: ASSPHGQGVNSPLH

v_call: TRBV27
clone_size: NA
j_call: TRBJ1-6
cdr3_aa: ASSLSQGSGNSPLH

v_call: TRBV27
clone_size: once
j_call: TRBJ1-1
cdr3_aa: ASSPSDSNTEAF

v_call: TRBV7-6
clone_size: few
j_call: TRBJ1-3
cdr3_aa: ASSTRWQGAKNTIY

v_call: TRBV12-3/TRBV12-4
clone_size: NA
j_call: TRBJ1-2
cdr3_aa: ASSPRQYGYA

v_call: TRBV18
clone_size: NA
j_call: TRBJ1-5
cdr3_aa: ASSPAGNNNQPQH

v_call: TRBV19
clone_size: NA
j_call: TRBJ2-7
cdr3_aa: ASSPLTRAPYEQY

v_call: TRBV5-1
clone_size: NA
j_call: TRBJ1-6
cdr3_aa: ASSLETVRDSPLH

v_call: TRBV28
clone_size: NA
j_call: TRBJ2-1
cdr3_aa: ASSLTRTRQF

v_call: TRBV9
clone_size: NA
j_call: TRBJ2-5
cdr3_aa: ASSGQGTETQY

v_call: TRBV7-6
clone_size: NA
j_call: TRBJ1-1
cdr3_aa: ASSPPGMNTEAF

v_call: TRBV2
clone_size: NA
j_call: TRBJ2-5
cdr3_aa: ASSGDRVFQETQY